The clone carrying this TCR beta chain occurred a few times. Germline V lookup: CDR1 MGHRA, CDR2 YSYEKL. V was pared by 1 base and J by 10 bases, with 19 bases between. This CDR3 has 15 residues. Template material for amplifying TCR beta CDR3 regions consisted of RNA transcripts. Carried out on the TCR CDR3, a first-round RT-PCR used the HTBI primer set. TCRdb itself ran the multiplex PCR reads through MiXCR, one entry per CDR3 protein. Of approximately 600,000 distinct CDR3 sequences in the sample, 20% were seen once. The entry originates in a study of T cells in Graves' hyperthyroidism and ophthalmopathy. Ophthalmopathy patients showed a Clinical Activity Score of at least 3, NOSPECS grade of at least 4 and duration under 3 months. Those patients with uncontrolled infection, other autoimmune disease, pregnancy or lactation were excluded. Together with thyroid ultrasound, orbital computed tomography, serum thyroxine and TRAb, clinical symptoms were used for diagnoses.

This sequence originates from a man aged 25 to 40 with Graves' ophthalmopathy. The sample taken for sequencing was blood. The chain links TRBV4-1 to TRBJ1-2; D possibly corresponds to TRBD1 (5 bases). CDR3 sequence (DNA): TGCGCCAGCAGCCAAGTCAGCTCGGGGGAGAGATCCTACACCTTC. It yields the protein CASSQVSSGERSYTF.